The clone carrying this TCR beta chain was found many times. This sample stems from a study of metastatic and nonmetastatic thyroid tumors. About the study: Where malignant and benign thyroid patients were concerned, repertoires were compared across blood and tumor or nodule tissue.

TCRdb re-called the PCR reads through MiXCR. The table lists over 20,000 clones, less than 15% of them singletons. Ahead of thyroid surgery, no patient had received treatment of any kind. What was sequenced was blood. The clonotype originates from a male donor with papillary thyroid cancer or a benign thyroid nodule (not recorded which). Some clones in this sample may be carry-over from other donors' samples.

The CDR3 loop is CASRQGGGLVSNTGELFF. The CDR3 DNA follows: TGTGCCAGCAGACAGGGCGGAGGACTAGTGTCAAACACCGGGGAGCTGTTTTTT. This chain joins TRBV4-2 and TRBJ2-2; D perhaps matches TRBD2 (7 bases). Germline assignment: CDR1 LGHNA and CDR2 YNFKEQ. The V end lost 6 bases, the J end lost 2 bases, and 22 bases lay between the germline ends. This CDR3 is 18 amino acids long.